This T cell receptor (beta chain) came from a study of hypomethylating agent response in myelodysplastic syndrome. For the study at large: Patients received azacitidine (most of the 11) or decitabine (3 of 11). Patients with myelodysplastic syndrome were 8 or 9 male and 2 female.

Original analysis: Previously reported viral-epitope specificity per VDJdb covered around 1.5% of around 160,000 unique clonotypes. Clones were read by immunoSEQ multiplex PCR, and TCRdb kept only the in-frame ones, dropping some. The D gene and trimming were derived from the DNA, and the V and J assignments and clone size from that table. The repertoire has some 9,300 clones, around 80% of them found once; the top ten carry roughly 4%. Trimming stripped 0 bases from V and 7 bases from J, with 19 bases between. The CDR3 contains 17 residues. In germline, CDR1 is ENHRY, CDR2 SYGVKD. Bulk bone marrow was analyzed without sorting T-cell subsets. This clone has a handful of counts.

This rearrangement joins TRBV10-3 to TRBJ2-1; perhaps TRBD1 as D (6 bases). Here the sequenced sample was bone marrow, taken before or after starting hypomethylating agent treatment for myelodysplastic syndrome (not recorded which). The clonotype originates from a human donor with myelodysplastic syndrome. The CDR3 region has the DNA TGTGCCATCAGTGAGTCGGGACACCTCCTTTCGGAGAATGAGCAGTTCTTC. Amino acid sequence: CAISESGHLLSENEQFF.